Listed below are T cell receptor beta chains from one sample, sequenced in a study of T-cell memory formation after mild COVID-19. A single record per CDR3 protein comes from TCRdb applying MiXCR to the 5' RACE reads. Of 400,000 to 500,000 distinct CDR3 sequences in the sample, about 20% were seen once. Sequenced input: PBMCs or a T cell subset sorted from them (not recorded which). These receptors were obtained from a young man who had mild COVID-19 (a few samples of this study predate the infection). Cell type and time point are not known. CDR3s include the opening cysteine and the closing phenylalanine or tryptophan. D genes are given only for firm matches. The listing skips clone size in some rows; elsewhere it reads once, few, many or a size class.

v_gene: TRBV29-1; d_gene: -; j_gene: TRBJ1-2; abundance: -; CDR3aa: CSVEGGPLYYGYTF; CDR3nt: TGCAGCGTTGAAGGAGGCCCACTGTACTATGGCTACACCTTC
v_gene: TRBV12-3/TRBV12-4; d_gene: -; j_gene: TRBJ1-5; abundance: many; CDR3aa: CASSLDSQKPQHF; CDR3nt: TGTGCCAGCAGTCTAGACAGCCAAAAGCCCCAGCATTTT
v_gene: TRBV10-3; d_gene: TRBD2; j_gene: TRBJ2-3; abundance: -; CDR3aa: CAISGRTSGGRGTDTQYF; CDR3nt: TGTGCCATCAGTGGGAGGACTAGCGGGGGCCGGGGTACAGATACGCAGTATTTT
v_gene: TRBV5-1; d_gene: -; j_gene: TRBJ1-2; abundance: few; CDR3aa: CASSENSKYGYTF; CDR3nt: TGCGCCAGCAGCGAAAACAGCAAATATGGCTACACCTTC
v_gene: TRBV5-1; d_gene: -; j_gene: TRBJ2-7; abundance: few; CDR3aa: CASSLGQGLKRYEQYF; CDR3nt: TGCGCCAGCAGCTTGGGCCAGGGGCTCAAGCGCTACGAGCAGTACTTC
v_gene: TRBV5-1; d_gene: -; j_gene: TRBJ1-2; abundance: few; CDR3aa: CASSVGLNYGYTF; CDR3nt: TGCGCCAGCAGCGTAGGGTTGAACTATGGCTACACCTTC
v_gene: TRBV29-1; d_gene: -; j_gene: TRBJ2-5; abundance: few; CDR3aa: CSIEHNKETQYF; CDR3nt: TGCAGCATTGAGCACAACAAAGAGACCCAGTACTTC
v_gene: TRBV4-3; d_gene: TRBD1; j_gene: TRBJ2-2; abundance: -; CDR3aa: CASSQEPRGSANTGELFF; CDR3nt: TGCGCCAGCAGCCAAGAGCCCAGGGGGAGCGCGAACACCGGGGAGCTGTTTTTT
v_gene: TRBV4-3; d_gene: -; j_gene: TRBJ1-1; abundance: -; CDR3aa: CASSQAGRAVTFF; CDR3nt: TGCGCCAGCAGCCAAGCGGGCAGGGCTGTAACTTTCTTT
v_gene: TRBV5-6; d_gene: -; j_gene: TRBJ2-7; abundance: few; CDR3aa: CASSRRDYEQYF; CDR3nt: TGTGCCAGCAGCCGGAGAGACTACGAGCAGTACTTC
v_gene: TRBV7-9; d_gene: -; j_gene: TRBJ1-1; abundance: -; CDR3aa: CASSATGRGTEAFF; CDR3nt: TGTGCCAGCAGCGCCACAGGGCGCGGCACTGAAGCTTTCTTT
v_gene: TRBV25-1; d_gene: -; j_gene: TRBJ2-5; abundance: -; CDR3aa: CASSPSRGSLETQYF; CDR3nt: TGTGCCAGCAGCCCCTCGCGTGGGAGTTTAGAGACCCAGTACTTC
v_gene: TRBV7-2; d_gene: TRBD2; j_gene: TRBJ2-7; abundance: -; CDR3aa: CASSLAPSGAYEQYF; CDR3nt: TGTGCCAGCAGCTTAGCGCCTAGCGGGGCCTACGAGCAGTACTTC
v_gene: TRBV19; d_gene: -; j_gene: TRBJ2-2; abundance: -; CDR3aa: CASIPTGGSGGELFF; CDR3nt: TGTGCCAGTATACCTACCGGGGGATCCGGCGGGGAGCTGTTTTTT
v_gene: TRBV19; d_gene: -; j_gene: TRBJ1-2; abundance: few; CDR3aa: CASSYSRGGDYGYTF; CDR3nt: TGTGCCAGTTCTTATAGTCGCGGAGGTGACTATGGCTACACCTTC
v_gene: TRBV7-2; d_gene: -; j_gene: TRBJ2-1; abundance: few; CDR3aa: CASSPNSGTLQDEQFF; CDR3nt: TGTGCCAGCAGCCCGAACTCAGGTACACTTCAGGATGAGCAGTTCTTC
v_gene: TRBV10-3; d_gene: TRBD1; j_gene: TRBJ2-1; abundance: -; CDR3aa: CAIGGGPGTGGQNEQFF; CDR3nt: TGTGCCATCGGGGGGGGGCCCGGGACAGGGGGCCAGAATGAGCAGTTCTTC
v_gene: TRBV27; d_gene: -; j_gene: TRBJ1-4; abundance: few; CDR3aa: CASSAWGPDEKLFF; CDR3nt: TGTGCCAGCAGTGCGTGGGGACCTGATGAAAAACTGTTTTTT
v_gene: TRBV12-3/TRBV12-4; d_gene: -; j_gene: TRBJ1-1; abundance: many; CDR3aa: CASSLASGTEAFF; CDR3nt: TGTGCCAGCAGTTTGGCCTCGGGGACTGAAGCTTTCTTT
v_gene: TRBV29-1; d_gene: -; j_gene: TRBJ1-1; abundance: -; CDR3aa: CSVAWDLMNTEAFF; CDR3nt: TGCAGCGTCGCATGGGACCTCATGAACACTGAAGCTTTCTTT
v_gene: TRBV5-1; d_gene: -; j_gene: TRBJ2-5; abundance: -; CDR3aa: CASLGDVQETQYF; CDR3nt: TGCGCCAGCCTAGGGGACGTCCAAGAGACCCAGTACTTC
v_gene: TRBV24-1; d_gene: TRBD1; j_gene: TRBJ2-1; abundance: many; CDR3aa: CATSVAGTAYNEQFF; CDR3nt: TGTGCCACCAGTGTCGCCGGGACAGCCTACAATGAGCAGTTCTTC